These T cell receptor beta chains were read from a single sample in a study of T cell changes during pregnancy in multiple sclerosis. The assay was immunoSEQ multiplex PCR, and TCRdb's table has in-frame clones only and misses some. The sample shows 35,000 to 50,000 clones, approximately 90% of them seen only once. The sample in question was CD4+ T cells from peripheral blood mononuclear cells, obtained in the second trimester of pregnancy. The receptors were sampled from a female donor with multiple sclerosis, enrolled in a pregnancy study. CDR3s include the opening cysteine and the closing phenylalanine or tryptophan. The order of the fields is V gene, D gene, clone size, J gene, CDR3 DNA, CDR3 protein. A D gene is named only where the DNA matches it firmly. A clone size is listed for some rows: how often the clone was seen (once, few, many), or a class if it is expanded.

v_call: TRBV28; d_call: .; clone_size: .; j_call: TRBJ2-7; cdr3_nt: TGTGCCAGCAGTTTATATCCGGGGTCCTACGAGCAGTACTTC; cdr3_aa: CASSLYPGSYEQYF
v_call: TRBV5-6; d_call: .; clone_size: .; j_call: TRBJ2-7; cdr3_nt: TGTGCCAGCAGCCCGTACCCCAGACAGAGCAACTCCTACGAGCAGTACTTC; cdr3_aa: CASSPYPRQSNSYEQYF
v_call: TRBV28; d_call: TRBD2; clone_size: .; j_call: TRBJ2-1; cdr3_nt: TGTGCCAGCAGTTTTTTAGCGGGAGAGGGCAATGAGCAGTTCTTC; cdr3_aa: CASSFLAGEGNEQFF
v_call: TRBV19; d_call: TRBD2; clone_size: .; j_call: TRBJ2-7; cdr3_nt: TGTGCCAGTAGTATGCTAGCGGGAGGAGGTGAGCAGTACTTC; cdr3_aa: CASSMLAGGGEQYF
v_call: TRBV19; d_call: TRBD1; clone_size: .; j_call: TRBJ2-1; cdr3_nt: TGTGCCAGTAGTATAACAGGGGACAATGAGCAGTTCTTC; cdr3_aa: CASSITGDNEQFF
v_call: TRBV7-9; d_call: TRBD1; clone_size: once; j_call: TRBJ1-1; cdr3_nt: TGTGCCAGCAGCTTGCGCGACAGGGACACTGAAGCTTTCTTT; cdr3_aa: CASSLRDRDTEAFF
v_call: TRBV29-1; d_call: .; clone_size: .; j_call: TRBJ1-1; cdr3_nt: TGCAGCGTTGTAGGGTGGAGGACTGAAGCTTTCTTT; cdr3_aa: CSVVGWRTEAFF
v_call: TRBV6-5; d_call: .; clone_size: .; j_call: TRBJ1-3; cdr3_nt: TGTGCCAGCAGCCGAGGGGGTCCCGGAAACACCATATATTTT; cdr3_aa: CASSRGGPGNTIYF
v_call: TRBV28; d_call: .; clone_size: .; j_call: TRBJ1-1; cdr3_nt: TGTGCCAGTGGACTGAATTTAAACGCTGAAGCTTTCTTT; cdr3_aa: CASGLNLNAEAFF
v_call: TRBV28; d_call: TRBD1; clone_size: .; j_call: TRBJ1-2; cdr3_nt: TGTGCCAGCAGTTTAAGGGACAGGAACTATGGCTACACCTTC; cdr3_aa: CASSLRDRNYGYTF
v_call: TRBV28; d_call: TRBD1; clone_size: .; j_call: TRBJ1-2; cdr3_nt: TGTGCCAGCGGTGATTGGCGCAGGGGGTCTAACTATGGCTACACCTTC; cdr3_aa: CASGDWRRGSNYGYTF
v_call: TRBV5-4; d_call: .; clone_size: .; j_call: TRBJ2-5; cdr3_nt: TGTGCCAGCAGCCCGGACTCCCGGGTGGAGACCCAGTACTTC; cdr3_aa: CASSPDSRVETQYF
v_call: TRBV7-3; d_call: TRBD2; clone_size: .; j_call: TRBJ2-1; cdr3_nt: TGTGCCAGCAGCTTAGGTTATAGCGGGATATCGAGCTCCTACAATGAGCAGTTCTTC; cdr3_aa: CASSLGYSGISSSYNEQFF
v_call: TRBV19; d_call: TRBD1; clone_size: .; j_call: TRBJ2-5; cdr3_nt: TGTGCCAGTAGTACGACAGGGGCAGAGACCCAGTACTTC; cdr3_aa: CASSTTGAETQYF
v_call: TRBV19; d_call: .; clone_size: few; j_call: TRBJ1-3; cdr3_nt: TGTGCCAGTAGTCCGACGGGATCGCCGAACACCATATATTTT; cdr3_aa: CASSPTGSPNTIYF
v_call: TRBV7-9; d_call: TRBD1; clone_size: once; j_call: TRBJ2-3; cdr3_nt: TGTGCCAGCAGTATAGACAGGGCCGGAGATACGCAGTATTTT; cdr3_aa: CASSIDRAGDTQYF
v_call: TRBV7-2; d_call: TRBD1; clone_size: .; j_call: TRBJ1-1; cdr3_nt: TGTGCCAGCAGTCGGGACAGCGTTGAAGCTTTCTTT; cdr3_aa: CASSRDSVEAFF
v_call: TRBV11-2; d_call: .; clone_size: .; j_call: TRBJ1-5; cdr3_nt: TGTGCCAGCAGCCTGGGACACATCAATCAGCCCCAGCATTTT; cdr3_aa: CASSLGHINQPQHF
v_call: TRBV5-1; d_call: TRBD1; clone_size: .; j_call: TRBJ2-7; cdr3_nt: TGCGCCAGCAGCTGGAGACAGGGGAACACGGACGAGCAGTACTTC; cdr3_aa: CASSWRQGNTDEQYF
v_call: TRBV7-2; d_call: TRBD2; clone_size: .; j_call: TRBJ2-5; cdr3_nt: TGTGCCAGCAGCTTGACTAGCGGGACTGGTGAGACCCAGTACTTC; cdr3_aa: CASSLTSGTGETQYF
v_call: TRBV5-5; d_call: TRBD1; clone_size: once; j_call: TRBJ1-4; cdr3_nt: TGTGCCAGCAGCATAAGGACAGGGGCGATAGAAAAACTGTTTTTT; cdr3_aa: CASSIRTGAIEKLFF
v_call: TRBV7-9; d_call: .; clone_size: .; j_call: TRBJ2-1; cdr3_nt: TGTGCCAGCAGCTTAAACCTCCGGGACTTCAACAATGAGCAGTTCTTC; cdr3_aa: CASSLNLRDFNNEQFF
v_call: TRBV28; d_call: .; clone_size: .; j_call: TRBJ1-5; cdr3_nt: TGTGCCAGCACCCCGGGTGGGCGGAGGGGTCAGCCCCAGCATTTT; cdr3_aa: CASTPGGRRGQPQHF
v_call: TRBV19; d_call: .; clone_size: .; j_call: TRBJ1-1; cdr3_nt: TGTGCCAGTACCTCCGACAGGAGGAACACTGAAGCTTTCTTT; cdr3_aa: CASTSDRRNTEAFF
v_call: TRBV19; d_call: TRBD1; clone_size: .; j_call: TRBJ1-5; cdr3_nt: TGTGCCAGCTCAGGGGGGTATCAGCCCCAGCATTTT; cdr3_aa: CASSGGYQPQHF
v_call: TRBV5-4; d_call: .; clone_size: .; j_call: TRBJ2-2; cdr3_nt: TGTGCCAGCAGCTTGGGGACAGCTCGCACCGGGGAGCTGTTTTTT; cdr3_aa: CASSLGTARTGELFF
v_call: TRBV28; d_call: .; clone_size: .; j_call: TRBJ1-2; cdr3_nt: TGTGCCAGCAGGGCGGATTACAGGGCCTTTGGCTACACCTTC; cdr3_aa: CASRADYRAFGYTF
v_call: TRBV10-3; d_call: .; clone_size: .; j_call: TRBJ2-5; cdr3_nt: TGTGCCATCAGGGGCCTACAAGGGACCCAGTACTTC; cdr3_aa: CAIRGLQGTQYF
v_call: TRBV5-4; d_call: TRBD1; clone_size: .; j_call: TRBJ2-7; cdr3_nt: TGTGCCAGCGCACCGGGACAGGGTTTTCGGGAGCAGTACTTC; cdr3_aa: CASAPGQGFREQYF
v_call: TRBV28; d_call: TRBD2; clone_size: .; j_call: TRBJ2-1; cdr3_nt: TGTGCCAGCAGGACTTTAGCGGGGACGAGCTCCTACAATGAGCAGTTCTTC; cdr3_aa: CASRTLAGTSSYNEQFF
v_call: TRBV27; d_call: TRBD2; clone_size: .; j_call: TRBJ2-3; cdr3_nt: TGTGCCAGCAGTTTGTTAGCGGGAGGCGATACGCAGTATTTT; cdr3_aa: CASSLLAGGDTQYF
v_call: TRBV5-4; d_call: .; clone_size: once; j_call: TRBJ1-4; cdr3_nt: TGTGCCAGCAGCCCAGGCCCCCAACAGGGAGTGTTTTTT; cdr3_aa: CASSPGPQQGVFF
v_call: TRBV15; d_call: TRBD2; clone_size: .; j_call: TRBJ2-1; cdr3_nt: TGTGCCACCAGCAGATTAACGGGACTAGCGGGAGTCAATGAGCAGTTCTTC; cdr3_aa: CATSRLTGLAGVNEQFF
v_call: TRBV18; d_call: .; clone_size: once; j_call: TRBJ1-1; cdr3_nt: TGTGCCAGCTCCCCCCAGCTCAGCGGGTCCACTGAAGCTTTCTTT; cdr3_aa: CASSPQLSGSTEAFF
v_call: TRBV7-6; d_call: .; clone_size: .; j_call: TRBJ2-3; cdr3_nt: TGTGCCAGCAGCTCCTCGGATGAGGCGCAGTATTTT; cdr3_aa: CASSSSDEAQYF
v_call: TRBV2; d_call: .; clone_size: few; j_call: TRBJ2-7; cdr3_nt: TGTGCCAGCAGTGAAGCGAGCTACGAGCAGTACTTC; cdr3_aa: CASSEASYEQYF
v_call: TRBV2; d_call: .; clone_size: .; j_call: TRBJ2-5; cdr3_nt: TGTGCCAGCAGTGAAACCCGGGGAAAAGAGACCCAGTACTTC; cdr3_aa: CASSETRGKETQYF
v_call: TRBV4-2; d_call: .; clone_size: .; j_call: TRBJ2-1; cdr3_nt: TGTGCCAGCAGCCAAGAATTATACAATGAGCAGTTCTTC; cdr3_aa: CASSQELYNEQFF
v_call: TRBV6-1; d_call: TRBD2; clone_size: .; j_call: TRBJ2-2; cdr3_nt: TGTGCCAGCAGTGCATCTAGCGGGACGGTCGGGGAGCTGTTTTTT; cdr3_aa: CASSASSGTVGELFF
v_call: TRBV19; d_call: .; clone_size: .; j_call: TRBJ1-5; cdr3_nt: TGTGCCAGTAGTCATCAGGGGCAGTATAGCAATCAGCCCCAGCATTTT; cdr3_aa: CASSHQGQYSNQPQHF
v_call: TRBV15; d_call: .; clone_size: medium-sized; j_call: TRBJ2-5; cdr3_nt: TGTGCCACCTTGCAGCAAGAGACCCAGTACTTC; cdr3_aa: CATLQQETQYF
v_call: TRBV27; d_call: TRBD2; clone_size: .; j_call: TRBJ2-7; cdr3_nt: TGTGCCAGCAGTTTCCTGATAGCGGGAGGGTCCCACGAGCAGTACTTC; cdr3_aa: CASSFLIAGGSHEQYF
v_call: TRBV27; d_call: TRBD1; clone_size: .; j_call: TRBJ2-7; cdr3_nt: TGTGCCAGCAGGGGGGTGGTGGGGACAGGCTCCTACGAGCAGTACTTC; cdr3_aa: CASRGVVGTGSYEQYF
v_call: TRBV30; d_call: TRBD2; clone_size: .; j_call: TRBJ2-1; cdr3_nt: TGTGCCACTTCATACCCGGGACTAGAAAGGGACAATGAGCAGTTCTTC; cdr3_aa: CATSYPGLERDNEQFF
v_call: TRBV7-2; d_call: .; clone_size: .; j_call: TRBJ2-1; cdr3_nt: TGTGCCAGCAGCCGAGACGGGGACCCACGCGGGGTGGCGCAGTTCTTC; cdr3_aa: CASSRDGDPRGVAQFF
v_call: TRBV10-3; d_call: TRBD2; clone_size: .; j_call: TRBJ2-3; cdr3_nt: TGTGCCATCAAAGCTAGCGGGAGTCCTATTAGCACAGATACGCAGTATTTT; cdr3_aa: CAIKASGSPISTDTQYF
v_call: TRBV19; d_call: .; clone_size: .; j_call: TRBJ1-1; cdr3_nt: TGTGCCAGTACCGACACCCAGGGGTACATGAACACTGAAGCTTTCTTT; cdr3_aa: CASTDTQGYMNTEAFF
v_call: TRBV28; d_call: .; clone_size: .; j_call: TRBJ2-3; cdr3_nt: TGTGCCAGCAGCCCGCGGGGTCGCACAGATACGCAGTATTTT; cdr3_aa: CASSPRGRTDTQYF